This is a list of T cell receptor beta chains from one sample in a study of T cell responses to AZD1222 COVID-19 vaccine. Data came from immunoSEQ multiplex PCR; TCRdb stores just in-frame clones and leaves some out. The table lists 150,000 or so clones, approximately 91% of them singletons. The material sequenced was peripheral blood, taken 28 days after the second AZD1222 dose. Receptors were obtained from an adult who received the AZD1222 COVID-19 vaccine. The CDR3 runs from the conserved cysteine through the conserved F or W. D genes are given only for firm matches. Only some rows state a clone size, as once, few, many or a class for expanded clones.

CDR3: CSVANWDEQYF
DNA: TGCAGCGTTGCCAATTGGGACGAGCAGTACTTC
J: TRBJ2-7
size: .
V: TRBV29-1
D: .

CDR3: CSVGAGQGLGEQYF
DNA: TGCAGCGTTGGGGCGGGGCAGGGCTTGGGCGAGCAGTACTTC
J: TRBJ2-7
size: .
V: TRBV29-1
D: .

CDR3: CSVGTERSTEAFF
DNA: TGCAGCGTGGGGACAGAGAGGTCGACTGAAGCTTTCTTT
J: TRBJ1-1
size: .
V: TRBV29-1
D: TRBD1

CDR3: CATRGGRGGENYGYTF
DNA: TGTGCCACCCGAGGGGGCAGGGGGGGAGAAAACTATGGCTACACCTTC
J: TRBJ1-2
size: once
V: TRBV5-4
D: TRBD1

CDR3: CASSPGLTYTGELFF
DNA: TGTGCCAGCAGCCCAGGACTAACCTACACCGGGGAGCTGTTTTTT
J: TRBJ2-2
size: .
V: TRBV6-2/TRBV6-3
D: .

CDR3: CAISDYTSGILSTGELFF
DNA: TGTGCCATCAGTGATTACACTAGCGGGATCCTGAGTACCGGGGAGCTGTTTTTT
J: TRBJ2-2
size: .
V: TRBV10-3
D: TRBD2

CDR3: CASSSGLAGSYEQYF
DNA: TGTGCCAGCAGCTCCGGACTAGCGGGAAGCTACGAGCAGTACTTC
J: TRBJ2-7
size: once
V: TRBV11-3
D: TRBD2

CDR3: CASSLSALLRDIQYF
DNA: TGTGCCAGCAGCTTAAGTGCCCTTCTGAGGGACATTCAGTACTTC
J: TRBJ2-4
size: .
V: TRBV7-2
D: .

CDR3: CASSEARAGAPSGTQYF
DNA: TGTGCCAGCAGTGAAGCGCGAGCGGGAGCTCCCAGTGGTACGCAGTATTTT
J: TRBJ2-3
size: once
V: TRBV6-1
D: TRBD2

CDR3: CASSLSGGMSSYNEQFF
DNA: TGTGCCAGCAGTTTGTCGGGGGGGATGAGCTCCTACAATGAGCAGTTCTTC
J: TRBJ2-1
size: once
V: TRBV6-2/TRBV6-3
D: TRBD2

CDR3: CASSQELGPPGGYEQYF
DNA: TGTGCCAGCAGCCAAGAATTAGGGCCCCCGGGAGGCTACGAGCAGTACTTC
J: TRBJ2-7
size: .
V: TRBV14
D: TRBD2

CDR3: CASRGSGNTIYF
DNA: TGTGCCAGCCGAGGGTCTGGAAACACCATATATTTT
J: TRBJ1-3
size: once
V: TRBV2
D: .

CDR3: CASSLITNYGYTF
DNA: TGTGCCAGCAGCTTGATCACGAACTATGGCTACACCTTC
J: TRBJ1-2
size: .
V: TRBV5-4
D: .

CDR3: CASSFRGAEAFF
DNA: TGTGCCAGCAGCTTCAGGGGAGCTGAAGCTTTCTTT
J: TRBJ1-1
size: few
V: TRBV5-6
D: .